This T cell receptor (beta chain) was observed in a study of PD-L1 blockade in urothelial cancer (dated by TCRdb to between 2016 and 2019). For the study in its entirety: Every patient began therapy in 2014 and was given atezolizumab 1,200 mg intravenously every 3 weeks. Pretreatment blood TCR-seq was available for nearly 30 patients, at least one posttreatment blood collection was obtained for roughly 25 patients, and tumor TCR-seq was available for roughly 25 patients. Blood samples were analyzed at 3 weeks after treatment start (second dose) and at 6 weeks after treatment start. An exploratory multi-omic analysis was conducted of the somatic, immune and clinical correlates of response to PD-L1 blockade with atezolizumab in urothelial cancer. About 90% of the roughly 29 patients were identified as males with urothelial cancer of bladder origin, and a prior smoking history was reported by 18 of 29 patients. Nine patients achieved durable clinical benefit and approximately 20 did not. Durable clinical benefit meant progression-free survival longer than 6 months, and TCR features were also tested against progression-free and overall survival. Patients had an ECOG performance status of 0 or 1 and had received between 0 and 3 prior chemotherapy regimens. Blood samples gave a median of about 150,000 T cells and tens of thousands of unique TCRs, with a median clonality of about 0.078. In the same patients, whole exome sequencing and RNA sequencing of pretreatment tumors were performed in addition to TCR sequencing. Pretreatment tumor samples and matched peripheral blood, collected serially before and after atezolizumab treatment, underwent TCR sequencing.

The germline V gene sets CDR1 to SGHRS and CDR2 to YFSETQ. Cut back by 7 bases and 1 base, the V and J ends lie 11 bases apart. Inclusive of the bounding cysteine and phenylalanine, the CDR3 is 13 residues long. Of the read, only the CDR3 DNA is kept; its 39 bases are in frame from base 1. Each PCR received spiked-in synthetic TCR analog templates so that absolute template abundance could be estimated from read counts. The immunoSEQ assay was used to amplify TCRbeta CDR3 regions from genomic DNA with bias-controlled V and J gene primers. Sequencing of rearranged TCRbeta segments was performed at approximately 20X coverage. Regarding the original processing steps: Clustering was used to correct sequencing errors, and CDR3s were annotated against IMGT to assign V, D and J genes. Only productive TCRbeta rearrangements were used in downstream analyses, excluding out-of-frame or stop-codon sequences. To compute clonality, Shannon entropy was normalized by the log of the number of unique productive sequences and then subtracted from one. Fisher's exact test with Benjamini-Hochberg correction, using a cutoff of adjusted p below 0.01, was how clones that differed between time points or between blood and tumor were identified. TCRdb provides this immuneACCESS table in a form limited to in-frame rearrangements. Some clones are lacking; in checked studies, under half of them reflect an unresolved V gene, and why the rest are absent is not known. Clonal size and the V and J genes are those of that table, whereas D and trimming came from the DNA. In all, the sample holds about 120,000 clones, and approximately 90% of those were seen once. Of the sample, roughly 1.8% falls within the top ten clones.

This clone appeared once. Its antigen has not been determined. Base qualities are not at hand, and no much larger clone is one base apart. The time point label here, explained by the study, means: peripheral blood 6 weeks after treatment start. The cohort comprised 25 to 30 patients with locally advanced or metastatic urothelial carcinoma treated at Memorial Sloan Kettering on a trial protocol. Peripheral blood mononuclear cells were collected pretreatment and during treatment, at between 1 and 8 total time points per patient. The Qiagen DNeasy Blood extraction kit was used to purify genomic DNA from total PBMCs and from tumor samples. PBMCs were collected pretreatment and during treatment, and were isolated and stored as previously described. The full study reports these points: A pretreatment peripheral blood TCR clonality below the median was linked to improved progression-free and overall survival. Because the sample size was small (n ≈ 29) and many of the analyses were exploratory, the results are meant to be hypothesis-generating. Among patients with durable benefit, tumor-associated TCR clones showed greater expansion in peripheral blood 3 weeks after treatment started (n ≈ 23, p = 0.022).

The source is a man in his 60s with urothelial cancer. Sequenced material: PBMCs, taken around atezolizumab (anti-PD-L1) treatment. Here the chain combines TRBV5-1 and TRBJ1-1, with TRBD1 perhaps the D gene, on 6 matching bases. The DNA sequence is given as TGCGCCAGCCTCGGACAGACGAACACTGAAGCTTTCTTT. This yields the protein CASLGQTNTEAFF.